Listed below are T cell receptor beta chains from one sample, sequenced in a study of CD8 T cells in Susac syndrome. One entry per CDR3 protein, called by TCRdb with MiXCR from the immunoSEQ multiplex PCR reads. Among approximately 210,000 distinct CDR3 sequences listed, less than 95% were seen once. The sequencing sample was made of CD4+ T cells from PBMCs. The source is a human donor with Susac syndrome. CDR3s include the opening cysteine and the closing phenylalanine or tryptophan. Each record gives: J gene, D gene, V gene, CDR3 length, clone size, CDR3 DNA, CDR3 protein. D genes are given only for firm matches. Some rows have no size entry. The others give once, few or many, or a class for an expanded clone.

J: TRBJ2-3
D: TRBD2
V: TRBV15
length: 17
size: NA
DNA: TGTGCCACCAGCTCCCCGACTAGCGGGGGGGCTTCAGATACGCAGTATTTT
CDR3: CATSSPTSGGASDTQYF

J: TRBJ2-1
D: NA
V: TRBV4-3
length: 17
size: NA
DNA: TGCGCCAGCAGCCAAGATGAAAGGCTGGTCCTAGACAATGAGCAGTTCTTC
CDR3: CASSQDERLVLDNEQFF

J: TRBJ2-5
D: NA
V: TRBV13
length: 13
size: once
DNA: TGTGCCAGCAGCTTAGTAGATATGGAGACCCAGTACTTC
CDR3: CASSLVDMETQYF

J: TRBJ2-7
D: TRBD1
V: TRBV9
length: 12
size: NA
DNA: TGTGCCAGCAGCCGGGACAGGGACGAGCAGTACTTC
CDR3: CASSRDRDEQYF

J: TRBJ2-1
D: TRBD1
V: TRBV12-3/TRBV12-4
length: 13
size: NA
DNA: TGTGCCAGCAGTCGGGACAGTCACAATGAGCAGTTCTTC
CDR3: CASSRDSHNEQFF

J: TRBJ2-6
D: NA
V: TRBV6-5
length: 13
size: few
DNA: TGTGCCAGCAGTTACTCTGGGGCCAACGTCCTGACTTTC
CDR3: CASSYSGANVLTF

J: TRBJ1-2
D: TRBD1
V: TRBV7-2
length: 14
size: once
DNA: TGTGCCAGCAGCCTCGACAGGGCCCTGAATGGCTACACCTTC
CDR3: CASSLDRALNGYTF

J: TRBJ2-2
D: NA
V: TRBV11-2
length: 14
size: few
DNA: TGTGCCAGCAGCTTAGATCTACCCACCGGGGAGCTGTTTTTT
CDR3: CASSLDLPTGELFF

J: TRBJ2-7
D: NA
V: TRBV20-1
length: 15
size: NA
DNA: TGCAGTGCTAGAGTGTCGATAGCAGGGACCTACGAGCAGTACTTC
CDR3: CSARVSIAGTYEQYF

J: TRBJ1-2
D: TRBD1
V: TRBV20-1
length: 15
size: NA
DNA: TGCAGTGCTGAAAAGGCAGGGGGCTCTAACTATGGCTACACCTTC
CDR3: CSAEKAGGSNYGYTF

J: TRBJ2-2
D: TRBD1
V: TRBV7-8
length: 15
size: NA
DNA: TGTGCCAGCAGCTTACTAGGACAGGGAGACGGGGAGCTGTTTTTT
CDR3: CASSLLGQGDGELFF

J: TRBJ1-3
D: NA
V: TRBV25-1
length: 14
size: once
DNA: TGTGCCAGCAGTATACCAGGCTCTGGAAACACCATATATTTT
CDR3: CASSIPGSGNTIYF

J: TRBJ1-2
D: TRBD1
V: TRBV2
length: 14
size: NA
DNA: TGTGCCAGCAGTACGGGACAGTCTATCTATGGCTACACCTTC
CDR3: CASSTGQSIYGYTF

J: TRBJ2-3
D: TRBD2
V: TRBV11-2
length: 15
size: NA
DNA: TGTGCCAGCAGCTACGCGGGGGGGCGTGCAGATACGCAGTATTTT
CDR3: CASSYAGGRADTQYF

J: TRBJ1-4
D: NA
V: TRBV7-9
length: 14
size: NA
DNA: TGTGCCAGCAGCTTAGCAGGGAGGGATGAAAAACTGTTTTTT
CDR3: CASSLAGRDEKLFF

J: TRBJ2-5
D: TRBD1
V: TRBV5-1
length: 15
size: NA
DNA: TGCGCCAGCAGCTCGCAAACAGGGGGCTATGAGACCCAGTACTTC
CDR3: CASSSQTGGYETQYF

J: TRBJ2-7
D: NA
V: TRBV6-2/TRBV6-3
length: 14
size: NA
DNA: TGTGCCAGCAGGCGACCGGGGGTTAACTACGAGCAGTACTTC
CDR3: CASRRPGVNYEQYF

J: TRBJ2-1
D: NA
V: TRBV20-1
length: 14
size: once
DNA: TGCAGTGCTAGCGGGATGCTTGATTGGGATGAGCAGTTCTTC
CDR3: CSASGMLDWDEQFF

J: TRBJ1-5
D: NA
V: TRBV29-1
length: 13
size: NA
DNA: TGCAGCGTCCGGACCGGAACCAATCAGCCCCAGCATTTT
CDR3: CSVRTGTNQPQHF

J: TRBJ2-3
D: NA
V: TRBV15
length: 14
size: NA
DNA: TGTGCCACCAGCAGAGATCCGGGGGCAGATACGCAGTATTTT
CDR3: CATSRDPGADTQYF

J: TRBJ1-6
D: NA
V: TRBV5-4
length: 15
size: NA
DNA: TGTGCCAGCAGCTTGCGCCAGGCTGCGGCTTCACCCCTCCACTTT
CDR3: CASSLRQAAASPLHF

J: TRBJ2-3
D: NA
V: TRBV6-1
length: 14
size: few
DNA: TGTGCCAGCATCGAGCCCCACCCCGGAAATACGCAGTATTTT
CDR3: CASIEPHPGNTQYF

J: TRBJ2-7
D: NA
V: TRBV28
length: 13
size: NA
DNA: TGTGCCAGCAGTTTGCCTTCTAGGGGCGAGCAGTACTTC
CDR3: CASSLPSRGEQYF

J: TRBJ2-3
D: TRBD2
V: TRBV4-3
length: 15
size: NA
DNA: TGCGCCAGCAGCCAAGTAAGCGGGGGGCCTGATACGCAGTATTTT
CDR3: CASSQVSGGPDTQYF

J: TRBJ2-7
D: TRBD2
V: TRBV3-1
length: 16
size: NA
DNA: TGTGCCAGCAGTCACGTAGGGATTAGCGGGGGGAACGAGCAGTACTTC
CDR3: CASSHVGISGGNEQYF

J: TRBJ1-1
D: NA
V: TRBV12-3/TRBV12-4
length: 13
size: once
DNA: TGTGCCAGCAGTTTTACCCAGAACACTGAAGCTTTCTTT
CDR3: CASSFTQNTEAFF

J: TRBJ2-3
D: NA
V: TRBV7-9
length: 14
size: NA
DNA: TGTGCCAGCAGCTTAACGCTGAGTGCGGATACGCAGTATTTT
CDR3: CASSLTLSADTQYF

J: TRBJ2-2
D: NA
V: TRBV9
length: 13
size: once
DNA: TGTGCCAGCAGCGAACAAGGGGCCGGGGAGCTGTTTTTT
CDR3: CASSEQGAGELFF

J: TRBJ1-2
D: NA
V: TRBV6-2/TRBV6-3
length: 14
size: NA
DNA: TGTGCCAGCAGTTACCTTCCCTCAAGCTATGGCTACACCTTC
CDR3: CASSYLPSSYGYTF

J: TRBJ1-5
D: NA
V: TRBV4-3
length: 13
size: NA
DNA: TGCGCCAGCAGCCAAGCCCCCCATCAGCCCCAGCATTTT
CDR3: CASSQAPHQPQHF

J: TRBJ2-1
D: NA
V: TRBV5-1
length: 15
size: NA
DNA: TGCGCCAGCAGCTCACTCCAGGGCCCGGTAGGGGAGCAGTTCTTC
CDR3: CASSSLQGPVGEQFF

J: TRBJ2-3
D: TRBD1
V: TRBV29-1
length: 14
size: NA
DNA: TGCAGCGTCCAAGACAGGGGGCAGACAGATACGCAGTATTTT
CDR3: CSVQDRGQTDTQYF

J: TRBJ2-5
D: TRBD2
V: TRBV12-3/TRBV12-4
length: 14
size: NA
DNA: TGTGCCAGCGGGGAGGGCGGGGGTCAAGAGACCCAGTACTTC
CDR3: CASGEGGGQETQYF

J: TRBJ1-5
D: NA
V: TRBV20-1
length: 16
size: NA
DNA: TGCAGTGCTAGTTCTTCCAGGGGAGGTAGCAATCAGCCCCAGCATTTT
CDR3: CSASSSRGGSNQPQHF

J: TRBJ2-6
D: TRBD1
V: TRBV6-2/TRBV6-3
length: 13
size: NA
DNA: TGTGCCAGCAGTTCCGGGACAGTCAACGTCCTGACTTTC
CDR3: CASSSGTVNVLTF

J: TRBJ2-5
D: TRBD2
V: TRBV6-2/TRBV6-3
length: 17
size: NA
DNA: TGTGCCAGCAGTTCCCGCCCCTCCGGGAGGGAAAAGGAGACCCAGTACTTC
CDR3: CASSSRPSGREKETQYF